Each of the 22 T cell receptor beta chains below was sequenced from the same sample in a study of OX40 agonist ivuxolimab in advanced cancers. The protocol was immunoSEQ multiplex PCR, while the TCRdb copy is restricted to in-frame clones and leaves out a portion. The sample shows more than 65,000 clones, around 92% of them seen only once. The input for sequencing was CD4+ or CD8+ T cells sorted from blood, taken in a trial of the OX40 agonist ivuxolimab. The source of these receptors is an adult with an advanced solid tumor such as melanoma, head and neck, liver or kidney cancer.

The CDR3 loop reads CASSLEASRALSSYEQYF. DNA for the CDR3: TGCGCCAGCAGCTTGGAGGCTTCCAGAGCATTAAGCTCCTACGAGCAGTACTTC. The V and J genes are TRBV5-1 and TRBJ2-7; D uncertain. With 0 bases removed from V and 0 bases from J, the gap between germline ends came to 19 bases. CDR1 is SGHRS, CDR2 YFSETQ, per germline. CDR3 length: 18 amino acids. Using reference TRBV5-1 and TRBJ2-7 for the parts outside the CDR3, the full variable domain is KAGVTQTPRYLIKTRGQQVTLSCSPISGHRSVSWYQQTPGQGLQFLFEYFSETQRNKGNFPGRFSGRQFSNSRSEMNVSTLELGDSALYLCASSLEASRALSSYEQYFGPGTRLTVT.

The V and J genes are TRBV19 and TRBJ2-7; D is undetermined. V was pared by 3 bases and J by 6 bases, with 9 bases between. Germline values: CDR1 LNHDA, CDR2 SQIVND (reference sequence). This CDR3 is built from 12 residues. The CDR3 loop reads CASSIGSVEQYF. The CDR3 DNA follows: TGTGCCAGTAGTATCGGGTCCGTCGAGCAGTACTTC. The full variable domain, rest sourced from reference TRBV19 and TRBJ2-7, is DGGITQSPKYLFRKEGQNVTLSCEQNLNHDAMYWYRQDPGQGLRLIYYSQIVNDFQKGDIAEGYSVSREKKESFPLTVTSAQKNPTAFYLCASSIGSVEQYFGPGTRLTVT.

The DNA for the CDR3 is TGTGCCAGCAGTTACTCGTGGACAGGGCTTAACTATGGCTACACCTTC. As protein: CASSYSWTGLNYGYTF. The J gene is TRBJ1-2, the V gene TRBV6-6, with 8 bases identical to TRBD1. Germline assignment: CDR1 MNHNY and CDR2 SVGAGI (reference sequence). This CDR3 has 16 amino acids. Trimming cost V 0 bases and J 1 base; bases outside gene matches: 4.

The chain links TRBV5-8 to TRBJ1-5; D not resolved. The germline V gene encodes CDR1 SGHTS and CDR2 YDEGEE. The CDR3 spans 16 residues. V dropped 1 base and J dropped 2 bases, with 13 bases sitting between them. CDR3: CASSLWSEQGNQPQHF. The DNA of the CDR3 is TGTGCCAGCAGCTTGTGGTCCGAACAAGGCAATCAGCCCCAGCATTTT.

Within the sample, this clone is medium-sized. V is TRBV2 and J is TRBJ2-4; D call uncertain. The V and J ends lost 8 bases and 1 base respectively, with 21 bases between them. Germline CDR1 reads SNHLY; CDR2 reads FYNNEI. The CDR3 is 17 amino acids. In DNA form, the CDR3 reads TGTGCCAGCCTGGATAGTCTGCAGATGGGGGCCAAAAACATTCAGTACTTC. It yields the protein CASLDSLQMGAKNIQYF.

The DNA for the CDR3 is TGTGCCAGCAGCTTCCTAGGGGAGACTAACTATGGCTACACCTTC. The encoded protein is CASSFLGETNYGYTF. The J gene is TRBJ1-2, the V gene TRBV7-9; perhaps TRBD1 as D (5 bases). Germline V CDR1 and CDR2: SEHNR, FQNEAQ (reference sequence). V lost 3 bases to trimming and J lost 0 bases, with 11 bases between them. This CDR3 has 15 amino acids.

This chain uses TRBV7-6 with TRBJ1-1; TRBD1 matches 9 bases. CDR3 length: 13 amino acids. Germline-derived CDR1 and CDR2 are SGHVS and FNYEAQ. Trimming removed 5 bases from V and 8 bases from J; junction bases left unmatched: 6. CDR3 DNA sequence: TGTGCCAGCAGCCTTAGTACAGGGGGCGAAGCTTTCTTT. Its protein is CASSLSTGGEAFF.

This clone was picked up a small number of times. This could be a read error, since a much larger clone is one nucleotide away. The sample holds other DNA sequences that translate to the same CDR3. The chain combines TRBV4-3 with TRBJ1-1; D not resolved. The CDR3 extends over 10 amino acids. From germline, CDR1 is LGHNA and CDR2 YSLEER. V was pared by 5 bases and J by 4 bases, with 2 bases between. The CDR3 is CASSGTEAFF. In nucleotides, the CDR3 is TGCGCCAGCAGCGGCACTGAAGCTTTCTTT.

The V gene is TRBV11-2, the J gene TRBJ1-1; D not certain. V gave up 5 bases and J gave up 0 bases, with 7 bases separating them. Germline-derived CDR1 and CDR2 are SGHAT and FQNNGV. This CDR3 has 13 residues. This chain's CDR3 is CASSPRMNTEAFF. The CDR3 DNA is TGTGCCAGCAGCCCTAGGATGAACACTGAAGCTTTCTTT. Combining the CDR3 with reference TRBV11-2 and TRBJ1-1 gives the whole variable domain EAGVAQSPRYKIIEKRQSVAFWCNPISGHATLYWYQQILGQGPKLLIQFQNNGVVDDSQLPKDRFSAERLKGVDSTLKIQPAKLEDSAVYLCASSPRMNTEAFFGQGTRLTVV.

J is TRBJ2-1 and V is TRBV29-1; 9 bases align to TRBD2. This CDR3 has 14 amino acids. The germline CDR1 and CDR2 sequences are SQVTM and ANQGSEA. Trimming took 4 bases from V and 2 from J; bases not matched to a gene: 3. CDR3 in DNA: TGCAGCGTTGGGCTAGCGGGGACCTACAATGAGCAGTTCTTC. Its protein is CSVGLAGTYNEQFF.

This clone was picked up a small number of times. The rearrangement joins TRBV4-2 to TRBJ1-6; TRBD1 matches 7 bases. Germline assignment: CDR1 LGHNA and CDR2 YNFKEQ. The CDR3 totals 17 residues. The ends lost 1 base at V and 7 bases at J; junction bases unmatched: 10. The CDR3: CASSQARGGEGNSPLHF. CDR3 sequence (DNA): TGTGCCAGCAGCCAAGCACGAGGGGGCGAAGGGAATTCACCCCTCCACTTT.

The CDR3 nucleotides read TGCGCCAGCAGCTTGGCAGGGCGGGGGGGCCGAGAGACCCAGTACTTC. Amino acid sequence: CASSLAGRGGRETQYF. The rearrangement joins TRBV5-1 to TRBJ2-5, with 9 bases fitting TRBD2. Germline CDR1 reads SGHRS; CDR2 reads YFSETQ. Trimming took 0 bases from V and 4 from J; bases not matched to a gene: 7. This CDR3 comprises 16 residues.

This sequence joins TRBV7-9 and TRBJ2-2; 13 nucleotides line up with TRBD2. V was clipped by 5 bases and J by 0 bases; unmatched bases: 3. Germline CDR1 is SEHNR and CDR2 is FQNEAQ (reference sequence). CDR3 length: 17 amino acids. The chain's CDR3 is CASSPGLAGPNTGELFF. The CDR3 coding sequence is TGTGCCAGCAGCCCGGGACTAGCGGGGCCGAACACCGGGGAGCTGTTTTTT.

The J gene is TRBJ2-7, the V gene TRBV2; D may be TRBD2 (5 bases). This CDR3 is built from 13 residues. V shed 7 bases and J shed 1 base, with 11 bases lying between them. Germline V gene data show CDR1 as SNHLY and CDR2 as FYNNEI. CDR3: CASNGRGSYEQYF. CDR3 DNA: TGTGCCAGCAATGGAAGAGGGTCCTACGAGCAGTACTTC. The full variable domain, in which reference TRBV2 and TRBJ2-7 provide the parts outside the CDR3, is EPEVTQTPSHQVTQMGQEVILRCVPISNHLYFYWYRQILGQKVEFLVSFYNNEISEKSEIFDDQFSVERPDGSNFTLKIRSTKLEDSAMYFCASNGRGSYEQYFGPGTRLTVT.

V gene TRBV7-9 combines with J gene TRBJ2-1, with D maybe TRBD2 (6 bases). CDR3 size: 15 residues. Germline values: CDR1 SEHNR, CDR2 FQNEAQ (reference sequence). The V end lost 4 bases, the J end lost 2 bases, and 12 bases lay between the germline ends. This CDR3 is CASSSRDSAYNEQFF. CDR3 nucleotide sequence: TGTGCCAGCAGCTCCCGGGACTCGGCCTACAATGAGCAGTTCTTC.

CDR3 in amino acids: CASSWAGITDTQYF. The CDR3 nucleotides read TGTGCCAGTAGCTGGGCGGGGATCACAGATACGCAGTATTTT. The chain carries TRBV19 and TRBJ2-3; a weak D match, TRBD2 (6 bases). V shed 6 bases and J shed 2 bases, with 12 bases lying between them. The germline V gene has CDR1 LNHDA and CDR2 SQIVND (reference sequence). The length of the CDR3 is 14 residues.

The chain carries TRBV25-1 and TRBJ2-3; the match to TRBD1 covers 7 bases. The V gene end was trimmed by 6 bases and the J gene end by 3 bases; junction bases not matched to a gene: 12. CDR3 length equals 16 residues. CDR1 and CDR2 (germline): MGHDK, SYGVNS. The CDR3: CASRGWDRILTDTQYF. CDR3 coding DNA: TGTGCCAGCAGAGGTTGGGACAGAATACTAACAGATACGCAGTATTTT.

This sequence joins TRBV4-1 and TRBJ2-7; D is perhaps TRBD1 (6 bases). From germline, CDR1 is MGHRA and CDR2 YSYEKL. The CDR3 covers 15 residues. V was cut by 1 base and J by 2 bases, with 12 bases left in between. The CDR3 coding sequence is TGCGCCAGCAGCCAAGCTCGCGGACAGACCTACGAGCAGTACTTC. It codes for CASSQARGQTYEQYF.

This clone appeared once. The V gene is TRBV10-1, the J gene TRBJ1-4; a weak D match, TRBD1 (5 bases). Trimming stripped 3 bases from V and 7 bases from J, with 18 bases between. Per the germline V gene, CDR1 is WNHNN and CDR2 is SYGVQD (reference sequence). This CDR3 contains 16 residues. CDR3 residues: CASSESEGPNFEKLFF. DNA of the CDR3: TGCGCCAGCAGTGAATCGGAGGGGCCGAATTTTGAAAAACTGTTTTTT.

The chain combines TRBV30 with TRBJ1-3, with D uncertain. The V and J ends lost 0 bases and 0 bases respectively, with 18 bases between them. Germline V gene sequence: CDR1 GTSNPN, CDR2 SVGIG (reference sequence). The CDR3 totals 18 residues. The CDR3 sequence is CAWSVPIWVLSSGNTIYF. The CDR3, as DNA: TGTGCCTGGAGTGTCCCCATTTGGGTCCTAAGCTCTGGAAACACCATATATTTT.

As concerns this clone: One junction end does not reproduce the germline sequence, and a read error may be involved. V gene TRBV15 combines with J gene TRBJ2-7, with 7 bases fitting TRBD2. CDR1 and CDR2 (germline): LNHNV, YYDKDF (reference sequence). There are 15 residues in the CDR3. Here the CDR3 reads CATSRERGRAYEQYF. The CDR3 nucleotides are TGTGCCACCAGCCGAGAGAGAGGGAGGGCCTACGAGCAGTACTTC. Filled out from reference TRBV15 and TRBJ2-7, the complete variable domain reads DAMVIQNPRYQVTQFGKPVTLSCSQTLNHNVMYWYQQKSSQAPKLLFHYYDKDFNNEADTPDNFQSRRPNTSFCFLDIRSPGLGDTAMYLCATSRERGRAYEQYFGPGTRLTVT.

The chain employs TRBV19 and TRBJ2-2; 8 bases are shared with TRBD1. The V gene's germline CDR1 is LNHDA and CDR2 SQIVND (reference sequence). J gave up 1 base and V 5 bases, and 9 bases lay outside the gene matches. This CDR3 region has 17 residues. Here the CDR3 DNA reads TGTGCCAGTAGTGGTTTTCGGACAGGGAGGAACACCGGGGAGCTGTTTTTT. This encodes CASSGFRTGRNTGELFF.